This T cell receptor beta chain is drawn from a study of cytomegalovirus exposure and HLA in healthy donors. The CDR3 covers 14 residues. Germline V lookup: CDR1 SGHTA, CDR2 FQGNSA. V gave up 5 bases and J gave up 0 bases, with 7 bases separating them. Primers included in the PCR were 60 Vbeta and 13 Jbeta primers. Profiling relied on immunoSEQ multiplex PCR, and the TCRdb table lists in-frame clones only, not all of them. The repertoire holds roughly 100,000 clones, approximately 72% seen once, with less than 2.5% in the top ten. The chain employs TRBV7-2 and TRBJ1-4, with D unresolved. The TCR comes from a man aged 30 to 45 in good health and CMV-seronegative. Sequencing was carried out using PBMCs. The CDR3 sequence is CASSPPPTNEKLFF. The CDR3 DNA reads TGTGCCAGCAGCCCTCCCCCAACTAATGAAAAACTGTTTTTT.